Presented here are 3 T cell receptor beta chains from one specimen sequenced in a study of immune evolution from preneoplasia to lung adenocarcinoma. The protocol was immunoSEQ multiplex PCR, while the TCRdb copy is restricted to in-frame clones and leaves out a portion. The sample holds roughly 8,300 clones, 80% to 90% seen once. The sample comprised FFPE minimally invasive lung adenocarcinoma tissue. The receptors were gathered from a person aged 65-85 years with lung adenocarcinoma.

This clone was detected a few times. The chain is built from TRBV6-1 and TRBJ1-5, with D possibly being TRBD1 (6 bases). Germline-derived CDR1 and CDR2 are MNHNS and SASEGT. This CDR3 spans 14 amino acids. V was pared by 5 bases and J by 1 base, with 9 bases between. The CDR3 coding sequence is TGTGCCAGCAGTCGACAGGAGAGCAATCAGCCCCAGCATTTT. Amino acid sequence: CASSRQESNQPQHF.

The chain joins TRBV18 to TRBJ1-6; weak D call: TRBD1 (5 bases). Trimming cost V 4 bases and J 7 bases, with 11 bases left between them. CDR1 is KGHSH and CDR2 is LQKENI in the germline V gene. The CDR3 has 14 residues. In DNA, the CDR3 is TGTGCCAGCTCACAACAGGAACGCAATTCACCCCTCCACTTT. This codes for CASSQQERNSPLHF.

The V call is TRBV6-1, the J call TRBJ2-1; D unresolved. The V gene's germline CDR1 is MNHNS and CDR2 SASEGT. V was clipped by 4 bases and J by 4 bases, with 11 bases between them. CDR3 size: 14 residues. In DNA, the CDR3 is TGTGCCAGCAGTGTTATAAGGTCTTACAATGAGCAGTTCTTC. Its translation is CASSVIRSYNEQFF.